What follows is one T cell receptor beta chain and its context. Its antigen is still unknown. This record belongs to a study of metastatic and nonmetastatic thyroid tumors. Study-wide background: Where malignant and benign thyroid patients were concerned, repertoires were compared across blood and tumor or nodule tissue. Study conclusions and caveats: According to reports, the diversity of TCR beta was significantly higher in malignant thyroid tumors than in benign nodules, and this held in both blood and tumor samples.

Germline V gene lookup returns CDR1 GTSNPN and CDR2 SVGIG (reference sequence). V was pared by 3 bases and J by 5 bases, with 13 bases between. The CDR3 is 13 residues long. Nobody among the patients had been given any treatment before thyroid surgery. Original methodology: The distant-metastasis classifier for papillary thyroid cancer was built from CDR3 differences across clinicopathological groups. MiXCR re-clonotyped the PCR reads for TCRdb. The V and J calls here are based on TCRdb, not the publication. The table lists over 45,000 clones, about 22% of them singletons, with approximately 3.5% in the top ten.

The TCR sequence derives from a male donor with papillary thyroid cancer or a benign thyroid nodule (not recorded which). Some clones in this sample may be carry-over from other donors' samples. The chain recombines TRBV30 with TRBJ1-1; maybe TRBD1 (5 bases). The material sequenced was blood. This CDR3 is CAWREGVGTEAFF. The CDR3 nucleotides read TGTGCCTGGAGGGAAGGGGTAGGAACTGAAGCTTTCTTT.